This paragraph covers one T cell receptor beta chain sequence. Its antigen remains unknown. This sample is drawn from a study of CD8+CD57+ T cells in acquired aplastic anemia. Study-level information: Each DNA sample taken from sorted CD4+ and CD8+ cells came to 3 to 4 ug on average.

The TCR beta profiling, which covered VDJ combination and CDR3 sequence, was carried out using genomic DNA as the template. MiXCR, run by TCRdb on the reads, gives a single entry per CDR3 protein. The sample has 130,000 or so distinct CDR3 sequences, less than 45% seen once. Regarding the study as a whole: Both patients and controls carried the same twenty-nine CD8+ CDR3 sequences. Patients showed no significant difference from controls in CD8+ Simpson's diversity.

This CDR3 is built from 16 residues. The ends lost 4 bases at V and 6 bases at J; junction bases unmatched: 12. Germline-derived CDR1 and CDR2 are MGHRA and YSYEKL. The chain recombines TRBV4-1 with TRBJ2-3; TRBD1 matches 8 bases. The clonotype originates from a human donor in good health, serving as a control. The material sequenced was sorted CD4+, CD8+, or CD8+CD57+ T cells (not recorded which) from PBMCs. The CDR3 loop reads CASSPRAGGPADTQYF. DNA for the CDR3: TGCGCCAGCAGCCCACGTGCAGGGGGCCCCGCGGATACGCAGTATTTT.